This T cell receptor (beta chain) was retrieved from a study of blood T cell repertoires in COVID-19 (dated by TCRdb to about 2020). For context, the study as a whole: The collaborator samples originated in the United States, Italy and Spain and spanned the acute and convalescent phases of COVID-19. The material from the prospective study consisted of cDNA or gDNA derived from T cells, B-cell-depleted T cells, or PBMCs. Deeply sampled blood TCRbeta repertoires from subjects exposed to, actively infected with, or recovered from COVID-19 were included in the dataset. The repertoires were made available in a free public database intended to serve as a resource for research on the immune response to SARS-CoV-2. The samples were drawn from two sources: the first 160 participants of the ongoing ImmuneRACE study, and approximately 1,300 subjects contributed by 6 global collaborators. The sample metadata nearly always contained a de-identified subject ID, COVID-19 status, age in years and sex. Where available, HLA class I and class II types were obtained from metadata supplied by the sample provider rather than from assay-based typing.

The immunoSEQ Assay, a bias-controlled multiplex PCR, was used to amplify TCRbeta CDR3 regions from genomic DNA. On the study's bioinformatics: Nucleated cell counts per sample were estimated from amplification of reference gene primers within the assay. Sequence reads were collapsed and filtered to measure the absolute abundance of every unique TCRbeta CDR3 rearrangement. Productive Simpson clonality was computed per sample as the square root of Simpson's diversity index over productive rearrangements. The table was pulled from immuneACCESS by TCRdb, which kept in-frame rearrangements only. Such tables lose some clones; where checked, under half of the loss comes from unresolved V genes, and the rest has no known cause. The D gene and trimming were derived from the DNA, and the V and J assignments and clone size from that table. The sample table shows 140,000 to 150,000 clones, and about 80% are seen once. The ten most abundant clones make up about 6% of the sample.

Concerning this clone itself: What antigen it recognizes has not been identified. Per-base quality was not reported, and no clone a single base away is much larger than it.

Participants in the prospective study were enrolled through a virtual design, were aged roughly 18 to 100 years, and lived in roughly 24 United States geographic areas. To assign participants to cohorts, the prospective study relied on clinical history that participants themselves reported in a screening survey and a study questionnaire. Recovered participants in ImmuneRACE Cohort 3 were defined by two consecutive negative NP/OP PCR tests, clearance by a healthcare professional, or resolution of symptoms. Mobile phlebotomists in the prospective study collected whole blood, serum and a nasopharyngeal or oropharyngeal swab from every participant. Participants in the prospective study had the option to provide additional blood draws and questionnaires over a 2-month period. Blood samples from the prospective study were shipped frozen or at room temperature prior to DNA extraction. The research as a whole found: The quantity of clinical and demographic metadata differed by source and by participant and was supplied without curation.

Looking up the germline V gene (reference sequence) yields CDR1 LGHDT and CDR2 YNNKEL. From the cysteine through the phenylalanine, the CDR3 covers 13 amino acids. Only the CDR3 DNA is retained, 39 bases long and in frame from the first base. V is trimmed back by 3 bases and J by 6 bases, and the junction contains 4 bases that no gene match accounts for. The chain employs TRBV3-1 (or the pseudogene TRBV3-2) and TRBJ2-7, with 8 middle bases fitting TRBD1. Sequences were obtained from PBMCs or T cells enriched from blood (not recorded which). The source is a woman aged 45-60 years who had recovered from COVID-19. This receptor carries the CDR3 CASSHSTGGEQYF. In nucleotide form, the sequence is TGTGCCAGCAGCCATTCTACAGGGGGCGAGCAGTACTTC.